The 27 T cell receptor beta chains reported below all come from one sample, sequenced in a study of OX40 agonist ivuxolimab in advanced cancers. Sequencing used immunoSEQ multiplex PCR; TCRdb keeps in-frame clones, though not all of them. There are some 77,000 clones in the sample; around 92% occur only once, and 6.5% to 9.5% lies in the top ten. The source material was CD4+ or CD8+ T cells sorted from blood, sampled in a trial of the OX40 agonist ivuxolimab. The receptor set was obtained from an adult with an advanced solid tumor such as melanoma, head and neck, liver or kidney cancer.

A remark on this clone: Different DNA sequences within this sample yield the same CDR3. The CDR3 DNA sequence: TGTGCCAGTAGTATAGGGAACACTGAAGCTTTCTTT. Amino acid sequence: CASSIGNTEAFF. This chain connects TRBV19 to TRBJ1-1; D remains unclear. The CDR3 sequence is 12 residues long. V was pared by 1 base and J by 1 base, with 1 base between. CDR1 and CDR2 (germline): LNHDA, SQIVND (reference sequence).

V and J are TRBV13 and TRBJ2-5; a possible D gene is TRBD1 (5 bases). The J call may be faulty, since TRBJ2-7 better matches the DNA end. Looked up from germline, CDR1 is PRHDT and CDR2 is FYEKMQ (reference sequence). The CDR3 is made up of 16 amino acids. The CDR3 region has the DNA TGTGCCAGCAGCTTAAGCCCGACAGACGGTTTCTACGAGCAGTACTTC. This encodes CASSLSPTDGFYEQYF.

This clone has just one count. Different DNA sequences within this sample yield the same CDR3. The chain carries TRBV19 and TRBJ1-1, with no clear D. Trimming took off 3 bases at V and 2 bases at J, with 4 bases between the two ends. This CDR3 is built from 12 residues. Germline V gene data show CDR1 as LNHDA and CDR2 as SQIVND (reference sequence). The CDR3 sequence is CASSIGNTEAFF. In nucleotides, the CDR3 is TGTGCCAGTAGTATTGGCAACACTGAAGCTTTCTTT.

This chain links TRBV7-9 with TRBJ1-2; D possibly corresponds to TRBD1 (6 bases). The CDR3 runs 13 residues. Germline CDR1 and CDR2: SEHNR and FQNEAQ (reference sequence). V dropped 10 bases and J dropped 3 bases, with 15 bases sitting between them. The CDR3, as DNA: TGTGCCATCAGGGGAGGGTGGGACTATGGCTACACCTTC. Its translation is CAIRGGWDYGYTF.

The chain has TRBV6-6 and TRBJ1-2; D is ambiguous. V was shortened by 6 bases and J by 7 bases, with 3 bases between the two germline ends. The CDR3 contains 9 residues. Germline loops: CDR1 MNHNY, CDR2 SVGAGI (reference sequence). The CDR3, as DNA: TGTGCCAGCAGCACTGGCTACACCTTC. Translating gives CASSTGYTF.

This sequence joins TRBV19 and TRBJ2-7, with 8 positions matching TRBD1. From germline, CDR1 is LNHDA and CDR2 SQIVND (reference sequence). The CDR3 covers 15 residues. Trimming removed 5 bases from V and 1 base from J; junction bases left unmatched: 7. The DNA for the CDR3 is TGTGCCAGTAGTCCCTGGACAGGGCAGTCCTACGAGCAGTACTTC. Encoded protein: CASSPWTGQSYEQYF.

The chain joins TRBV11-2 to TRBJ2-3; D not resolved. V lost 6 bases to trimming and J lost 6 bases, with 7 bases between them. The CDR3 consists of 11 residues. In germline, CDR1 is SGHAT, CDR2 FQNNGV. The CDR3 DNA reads TGTGCCAGCAGAAATGCGGATACGCAGTATTTT. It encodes CASRNADTQYF. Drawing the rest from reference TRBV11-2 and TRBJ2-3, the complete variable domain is EAGVAQSPRYKIIEKRQSVAFWCNPISGHATLYWYQQILGQGPKLLIQFQNNGVVDDSQLPKDRFSAERLKGVDSTLKIQPAKLEDSAVYLCASRNADTQYFGPGTRLTVL.

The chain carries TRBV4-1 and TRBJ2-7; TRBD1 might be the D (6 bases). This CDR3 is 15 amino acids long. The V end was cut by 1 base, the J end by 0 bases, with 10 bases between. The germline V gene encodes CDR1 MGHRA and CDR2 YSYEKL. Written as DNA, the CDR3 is TGCGCCAGCAGCCAAGGACAGGCGATCTCCTACGAGCAGTACTTC. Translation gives CASSQGQAISYEQYF.

The DNA of the CDR3 is TGTGCCAGCAGTCCTACAGGTAACTACGAGCAGTACTTC. As protein: CASSPTGNYEQYF. The rearrangement joins TRBV27 to TRBJ2-7; tentatively, D is TRBD1 (5 bases). Germline lookup yields CDR1 MNHEY and CDR2 SMNVEV (reference sequence). Trimming cost V 5 bases and J 3 bases, with 11 bases left between them. CDR3 length equals 13 residues.

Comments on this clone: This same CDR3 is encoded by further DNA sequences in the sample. CDR3 nucleotides: TGTGCCAGCAGTCCCGGGACTAGCGGTTACAATGAGCAGTTCTTC. Translated, it gives CASSPGTSGYNEQFF. The chain is built from TRBV27 and TRBJ2-1; 11 bases are shared with TRBD2. V shed 5 bases and J 4 bases; nucleotides not matched to a gene: 4. The CDR3 loop spans 15 amino acids. Germline lookup yields CDR1 MNHEY and CDR2 SMNVEV (reference sequence).

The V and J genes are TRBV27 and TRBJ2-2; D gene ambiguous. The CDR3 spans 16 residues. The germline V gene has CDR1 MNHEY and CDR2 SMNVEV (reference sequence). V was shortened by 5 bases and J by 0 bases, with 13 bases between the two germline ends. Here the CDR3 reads CASSPGRIANTGELFF. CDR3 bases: TGTGCCAGCAGTCCAGGACGGATCGCGAACACCGGGGAGCTGTTTTTT.

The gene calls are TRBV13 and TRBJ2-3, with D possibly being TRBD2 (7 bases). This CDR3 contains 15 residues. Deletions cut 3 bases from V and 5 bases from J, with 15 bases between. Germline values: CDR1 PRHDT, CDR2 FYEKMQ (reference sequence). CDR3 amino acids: CASSLVGGPRDTQYF. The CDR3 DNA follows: TGTGCCAGCAGCTTGGTGGGGGGGCCTCGAGATACGCAGTATTTT.

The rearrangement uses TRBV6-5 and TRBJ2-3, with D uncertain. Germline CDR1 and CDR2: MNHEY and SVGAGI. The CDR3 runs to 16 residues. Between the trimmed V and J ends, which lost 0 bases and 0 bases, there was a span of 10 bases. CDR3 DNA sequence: TGTGCCAGCAGTTACTCTCCAGGCCTAAGCACAGATACGCAGTATTTT. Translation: CASSYSPGLSTDTQYF.

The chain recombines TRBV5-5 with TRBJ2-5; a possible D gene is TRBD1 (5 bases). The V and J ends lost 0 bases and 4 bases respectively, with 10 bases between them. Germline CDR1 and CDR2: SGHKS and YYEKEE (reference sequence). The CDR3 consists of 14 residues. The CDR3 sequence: CASSLGGPRETQYF. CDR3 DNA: TGTGCCAGCAGCTTGGGGGGCCCTAGAGAGACCCAGTACTTC.

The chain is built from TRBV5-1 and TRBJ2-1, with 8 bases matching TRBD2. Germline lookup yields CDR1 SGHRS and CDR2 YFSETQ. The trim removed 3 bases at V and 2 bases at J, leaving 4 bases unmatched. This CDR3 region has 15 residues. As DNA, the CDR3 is TGCGCCAGCAGCTCGGCGGGGGGAACCTACAATGAGCAGTTCTTC. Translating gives CASSSAGGTYNEQFF.

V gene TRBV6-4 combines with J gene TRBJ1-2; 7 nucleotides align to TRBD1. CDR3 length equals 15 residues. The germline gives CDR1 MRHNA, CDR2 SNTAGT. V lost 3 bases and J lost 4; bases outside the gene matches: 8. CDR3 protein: CASSESPGQSYGYTF. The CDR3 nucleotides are TGTGCCAGCAGTGAAAGCCCGGGACAGTCCTATGGCTACACCTTC.

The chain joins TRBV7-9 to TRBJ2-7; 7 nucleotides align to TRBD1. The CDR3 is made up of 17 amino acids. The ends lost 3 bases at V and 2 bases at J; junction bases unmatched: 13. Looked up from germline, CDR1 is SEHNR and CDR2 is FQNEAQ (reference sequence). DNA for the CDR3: TGTGCCAGCAGCTTCAGTGGGACAGAACCTTATCCCTACGAGCAGTACTTC. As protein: CASSFSGTEPYPYEQYF.

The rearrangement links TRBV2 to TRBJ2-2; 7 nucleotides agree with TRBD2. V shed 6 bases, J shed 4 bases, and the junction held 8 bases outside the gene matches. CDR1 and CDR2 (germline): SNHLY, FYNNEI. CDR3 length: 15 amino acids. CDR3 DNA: TGTGCCAGCAGCCCGGGACTACCGGGCACCGGGGAGCTGTTTTTT. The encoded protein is CASSPGLPGTGELFF.

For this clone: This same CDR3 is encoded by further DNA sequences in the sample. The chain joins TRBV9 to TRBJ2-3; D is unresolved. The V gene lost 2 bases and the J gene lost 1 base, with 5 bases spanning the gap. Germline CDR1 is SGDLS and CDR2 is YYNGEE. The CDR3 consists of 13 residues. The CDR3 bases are TGTGCCAGCAGCGTTGGAGGCACAGATACGCAGTATTTT. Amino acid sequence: CASSVGGTDTQYF.

DNA of the CDR3: TGTGCCAGCTCATACGACGGCGACGAGCAGTTCTTC. Translation: CASSYDGDEQFF. J is TRBJ2-1 and V is TRBV18, with D uncertain. Trimming cost V 5 bases and J 10 bases, with 12 bases left between them. The length of the CDR3 is 12 residues. Germline V CDR1 and CDR2: KGHSH, LQKENI. The full variable domain, its missing parts supplied by reference TRBV18 and TRBJ2-1, is NAGVMQNPRHLVRRRGQEARLRCSPMKGHSHVYWYRQLPEEGLKFMVYLQKENIIDESGMPKERFSAEFPKEGPSILRIQQVVRGDSAAYFCASSYDGDEQFFGPGTRLTVL.

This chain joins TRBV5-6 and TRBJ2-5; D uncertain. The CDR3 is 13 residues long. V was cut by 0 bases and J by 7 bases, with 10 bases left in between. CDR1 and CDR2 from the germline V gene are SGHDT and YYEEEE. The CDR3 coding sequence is TGTGCCAGCAGCTTGGGCACATTGGGGACCCAGTACTTC. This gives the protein CASSLGTLGTQYF. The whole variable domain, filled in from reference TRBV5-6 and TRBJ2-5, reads DAGVTQSPTHLIKTRGQQVTLRCSPKSGHDTVSWYQQALGQGPQFIFQYYEEEERQRGNFPDRFSGHQFPNYSSELNVNALLLGDSALYLCASSLGTLGTQYFGPGTRLLVL.

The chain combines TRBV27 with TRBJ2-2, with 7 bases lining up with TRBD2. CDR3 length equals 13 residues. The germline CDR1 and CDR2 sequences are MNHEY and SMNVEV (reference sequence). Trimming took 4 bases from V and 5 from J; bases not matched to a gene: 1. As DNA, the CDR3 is TGTGCCAGCAGTTGGGGGGGGACCGGGGAGCTGTTTTTT. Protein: CASSWGGTGELFF.

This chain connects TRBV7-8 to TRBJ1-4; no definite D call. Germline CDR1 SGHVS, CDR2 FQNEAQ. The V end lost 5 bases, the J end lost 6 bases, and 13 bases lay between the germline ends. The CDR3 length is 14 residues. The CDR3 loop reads CASSPGVLDEKLFF. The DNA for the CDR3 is TGTGCCAGCAGCCCCGGGGTCTTGGATGAAAAACTGTTTTTT.

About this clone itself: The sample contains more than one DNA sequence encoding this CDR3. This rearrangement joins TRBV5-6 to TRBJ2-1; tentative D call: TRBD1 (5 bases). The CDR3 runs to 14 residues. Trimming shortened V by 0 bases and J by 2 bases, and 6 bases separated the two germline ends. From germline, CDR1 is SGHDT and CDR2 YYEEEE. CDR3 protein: CASSLARAYNEQFF. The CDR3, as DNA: TGTGCCAGCAGCTTGGCCAGGGCCTACAATGAGCAGTTCTTC.

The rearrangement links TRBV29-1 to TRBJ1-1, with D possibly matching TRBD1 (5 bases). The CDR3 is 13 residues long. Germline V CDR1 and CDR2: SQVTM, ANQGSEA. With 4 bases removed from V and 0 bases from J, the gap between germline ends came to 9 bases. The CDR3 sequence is CSVVSGLNTEAFF. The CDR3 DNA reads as TGCAGCGTTGTATCGGGGCTGAACACTGAAGCTTTCTTT.

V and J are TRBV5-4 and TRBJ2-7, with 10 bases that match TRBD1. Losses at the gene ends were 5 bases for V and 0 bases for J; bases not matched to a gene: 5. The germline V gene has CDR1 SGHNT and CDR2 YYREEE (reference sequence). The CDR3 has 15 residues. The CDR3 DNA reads TGTGCCAGCAGACCCGGGACAGGGGCCTCCTACGAGCAGTACTTC. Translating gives CASRPGTGASYEQYF.

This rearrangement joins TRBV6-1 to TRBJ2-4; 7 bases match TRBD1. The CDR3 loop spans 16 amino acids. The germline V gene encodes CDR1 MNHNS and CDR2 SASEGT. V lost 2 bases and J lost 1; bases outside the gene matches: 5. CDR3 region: CASSERGLGAKNIQYF. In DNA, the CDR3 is TGTGCCAGCAGTGAAAGGGGGCTAGGTGCCAAAAACATTCAGTACTTC.